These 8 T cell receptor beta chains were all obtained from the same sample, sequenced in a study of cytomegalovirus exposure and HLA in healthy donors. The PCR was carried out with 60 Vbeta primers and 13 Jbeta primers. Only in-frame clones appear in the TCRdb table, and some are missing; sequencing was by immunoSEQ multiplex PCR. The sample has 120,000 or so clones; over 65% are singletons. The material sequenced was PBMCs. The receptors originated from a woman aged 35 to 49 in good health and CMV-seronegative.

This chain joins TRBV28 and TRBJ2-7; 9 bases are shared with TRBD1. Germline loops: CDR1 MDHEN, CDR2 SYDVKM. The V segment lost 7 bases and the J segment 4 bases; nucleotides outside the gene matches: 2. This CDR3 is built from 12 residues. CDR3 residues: CASTDRGYEQYF. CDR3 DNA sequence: TGTGCCAGCACGGACAGGGGATACGAGCAGTACTTC.

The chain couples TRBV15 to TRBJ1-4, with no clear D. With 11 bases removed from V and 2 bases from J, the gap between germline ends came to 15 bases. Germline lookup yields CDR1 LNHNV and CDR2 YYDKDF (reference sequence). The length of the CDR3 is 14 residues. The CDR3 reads CAVRTMGTNEKLFF. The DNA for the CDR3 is TGTGCCGTCCGGACTATGGGGACTAATGAAAAACTGTTTTTT.

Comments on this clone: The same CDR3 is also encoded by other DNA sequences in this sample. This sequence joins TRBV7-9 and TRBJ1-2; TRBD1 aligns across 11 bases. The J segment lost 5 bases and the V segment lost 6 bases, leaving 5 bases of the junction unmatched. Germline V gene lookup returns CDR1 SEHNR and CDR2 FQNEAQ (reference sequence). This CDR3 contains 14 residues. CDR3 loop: CASSLGQGAYGYTF. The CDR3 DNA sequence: TGTGCCAGCAGTCTTGGACAGGGGGCTTATGGCTACACCTTC.

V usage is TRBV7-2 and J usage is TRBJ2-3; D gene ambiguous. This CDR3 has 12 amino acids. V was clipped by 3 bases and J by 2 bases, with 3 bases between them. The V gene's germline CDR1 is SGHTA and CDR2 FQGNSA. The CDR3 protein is CASSFITDTQYF. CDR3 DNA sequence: TGTGCCAGCAGCTTTATCACAGATACGCAGTATTTT. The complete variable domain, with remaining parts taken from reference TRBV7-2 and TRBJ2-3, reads GAGVSQSPSNKVTEKGKDVELRCDPISGHTALYWYRQSLGQGLEFLIYFQGNSAPDKSGLPSDRFSAERTGGSVSTLTIQRTQQEDSAVYLCASSFITDTQYFGPGTRLTVL.

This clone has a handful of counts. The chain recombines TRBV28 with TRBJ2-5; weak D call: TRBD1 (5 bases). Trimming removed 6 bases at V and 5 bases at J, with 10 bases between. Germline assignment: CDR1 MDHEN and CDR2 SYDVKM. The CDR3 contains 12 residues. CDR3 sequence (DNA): TGTGCCAGCAGGGGGCATTTGGAGACCCAGTACTTC. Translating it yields CASRGHLETQYF. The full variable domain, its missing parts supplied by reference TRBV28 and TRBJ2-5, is DVKVTQSSRYLVKRTGEKVFLECVQDMDHENMFWYRQDPGLGLRLIYFSYDVKMKEKGDIPEGYSVSREKKERFSLILESASTNQTSMYLCASRGHLETQYFGPGTRLLVL.

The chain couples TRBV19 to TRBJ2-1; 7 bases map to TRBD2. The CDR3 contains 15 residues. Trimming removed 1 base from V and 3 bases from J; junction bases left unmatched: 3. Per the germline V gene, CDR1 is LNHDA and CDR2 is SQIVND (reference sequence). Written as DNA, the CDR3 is TGTGCCAGTAGTATAGGAGCGGGATACTACAATGAGCAGTTCTTC. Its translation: CASSIGAGYYNEQFF.

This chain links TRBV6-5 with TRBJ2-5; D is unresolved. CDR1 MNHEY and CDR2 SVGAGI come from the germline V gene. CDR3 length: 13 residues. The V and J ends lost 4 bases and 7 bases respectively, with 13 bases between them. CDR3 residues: CASSWVPGGTQYF. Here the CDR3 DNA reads TGTGCCAGCAGTTGGGTCCCTGGCGGGACCCAGTACTTC.

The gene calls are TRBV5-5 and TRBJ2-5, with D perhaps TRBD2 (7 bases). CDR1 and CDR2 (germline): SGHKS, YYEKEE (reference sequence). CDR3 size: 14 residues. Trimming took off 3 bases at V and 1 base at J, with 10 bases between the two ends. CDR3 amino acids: CASSWGGSQETQYF. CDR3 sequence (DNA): TGTGCCAGCAGCTGGGGGGGCAGCCAAGAGACCCAGTACTTC.